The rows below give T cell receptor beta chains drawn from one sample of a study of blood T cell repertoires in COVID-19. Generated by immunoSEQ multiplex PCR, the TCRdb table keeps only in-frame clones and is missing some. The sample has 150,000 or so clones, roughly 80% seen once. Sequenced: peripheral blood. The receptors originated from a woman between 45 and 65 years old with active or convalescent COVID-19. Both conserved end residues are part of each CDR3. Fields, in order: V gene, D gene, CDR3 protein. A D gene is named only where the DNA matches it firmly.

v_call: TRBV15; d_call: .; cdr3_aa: CATSRSRATNEKLFF
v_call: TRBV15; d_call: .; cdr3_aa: CATSSGEPTDTQYF
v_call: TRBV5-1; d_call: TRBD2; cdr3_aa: CASSLTSGTDTQYF
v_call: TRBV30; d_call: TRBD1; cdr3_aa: CAWSRGTDNSPLHF
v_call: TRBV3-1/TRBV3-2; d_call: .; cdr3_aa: CASSSLSRVRTGELFF
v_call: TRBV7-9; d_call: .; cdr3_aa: CASGSYDEKLFF
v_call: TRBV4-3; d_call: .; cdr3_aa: CASSQEGGAGDIQYF
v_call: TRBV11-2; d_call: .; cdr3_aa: CASSLAGVGPTDTQYF
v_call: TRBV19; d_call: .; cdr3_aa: CASSIGLSTEAFF
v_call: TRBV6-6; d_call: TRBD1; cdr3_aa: CASSYLIGTGALPSSYNEQFF
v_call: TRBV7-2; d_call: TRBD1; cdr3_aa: CASSLALAGGPYNSPLHF